The subject of this entry is one T cell receptor (beta chain). The data are from a study of technical replicates of blood from a few donors. TCRdb keeps only in-frame clones here, not all; method: immunoSEQ multiplex PCR. The table includes around 13,000 clones, 75% to 85% detected once. V was cut by 9 bases and J by 0 bases, with 20 bases left in between. This CDR3 is built from 17 residues. The germline gives CDR1 LNHDA, CDR2 SQIVND (reference sequence). The receptor was derived from a human donor in good health. This sequence joins TRBV19 and TRBJ1-4, with D hard to call. Sequencing input: PBMCs. CDR3: CASTTRRADPTNEKLFF. The CDR3 DNA is TGTGCCAGCACAACGAGGAGGGCCGATCCAACTAATGAAAAACTGTTTTTT.